This T cell receptor (beta chain) was identified in a study of post-analysis software for immune sequencing data. At the level of the study: Multiple sclerosis in the patients followed relapsing-remitting, secondary progressive and progressive-relapsing courses. Study-wide results and caveats: Controls showed lower frequencies than patients for several TRBV segments, and TRBV5-6, TRBV5-1 and TRBV20-1 were among these. A significant reduction in normalized Chao1 diversity was observed in multiple sclerosis patients versus controls. Strong co-clustering by F measure was evident for samples that had been prepared in the same batch.

Germline lookup yields CDR1 SQVTM and CDR2 ANQGSEA. Trimming cost V 5 bases and J 1 base; bases outside gene matches: 4. The CDR3 contains 13 residues. Researchers reported that TCR beta cDNA libraries carried unique molecular identifiers. TCRdb fed the PCR reads into MiXCR, producing one record per CDR3 protein. Of roughly 870,000 distinct CDR3 sequences listed, approximately 57% are singletons. A few counts support this clonotype. Its matching antigen is unknown. The sequenced material came from blood. The TCR sequence derives from a girl aged 5-17 years with multiple sclerosis. The V gene is TRBV29-1, the J gene TRBJ1-2, with 7 nucleotides matching TRBD1. The CDR3 loop is CSVSGQLNYGYTF. CDR3 DNA: TGCAGCGTTTCGGGACAGCTTAACTATGGCTACACCTTC.